This is a list of T cell receptor beta chains from one sample in a study of blood T cell repertoires in COVID-19. Only in-frame clones appear in the TCRdb table, and some are missing; sequencing was by immunoSEQ multiplex PCR. The sample carries over 130,000 clones, around 84% recorded once. The sample consisted of peripheral blood. The receptors shown here come from a human donor in a cohort sampled during active COVID-19. CDR3s include the opening cysteine and the closing phenylalanine or tryptophan. A D gene is named only where the DNA matches it firmly. Clone size is stated in some rows and not others, as once, few, many or a class when expanded.

TRBJ1-2,.,TRBV4-1,TRBD1,TGCGCCAGCAGCCCTCCGGGACAGGGTATTGGCTACACCTTC,CASSPPGQGIGYTF
TRBJ2-3,.,TRBV4-1,.,TGCGCCAGCAGCCGTGCCGCGGGCCCAAGCACAGATACGCAGTATTTT,CASSRAAGPSTDTQYF
TRBJ2-1,.,TRBV15,TRBD2,TGTGCCACCAGCAGAGAAGGACTAGCGCACGATGAGCAGTTCTTC,CATSREGLAHDEQFF
TRBJ2-2,once,TRBV28,.,TGTGCCAGCAGTTTCACTAGTTCCACCGGGGAGCTGTTTTTT,CASSFTSSTGELFF
TRBJ1-2,.,TRBV28,TRBD1,TGTGCCAGCAGTTTAGCAGGGGGATATGGCTACACCTTC,CASSLAGGYGYTF
TRBJ1-1,.,TRBV19,.,TGTGCCAGTAGTAGATTCGGGACATCAAACACTGAAGCTTTCTTT,CASSRFGTSNTEAFF
TRBJ2-7,.,TRBV5-6,TRBD1,TGTGCCAGCAGCTTGTTGGGACAGACCTTCTACGAGCAGTACTTC,CASSLLGQTFYEQYF
TRBJ2-6,.,TRBV4-1,.,TGCGCCAGCAGCCTCGGGGGCTCTGGGGCCAACGTCCTGACTTTC,CASSLGGSGANVLTF
TRBJ1-2,.,TRBV24-1,TRBD1,TGTGCCACCAGTGAAAGGACAGGGGACGGCTACACCTTC,CATSERTGDGYTF
TRBJ2-3,.,TRBV5-4,TRBD2,TGTGCCAGCAGCCCGGGACTAGCGGGAGGGCCGGATACGCAGTATTTT,CASSPGLAGGPDTQYF
TRBJ2-2,.,TRBV3-1/TRBV3-2,TRBD1,TGTGCCAGCAGCAAGGGACAGGGGATAATAGCCGGGGAGCTGTTTTTT,CASSKGQGIIAGELFF
TRBJ1-2,.,TRBV19,TRBD1,TGTGCCAGTAGTATCTCCGGGACAGTGAGCTTTCAGGCCTTC,CASSISGTVSFQAF
TRBJ1-2,.,TRBV18,TRBD1,TGTGCCAGCTCACTCGATCGGGACAGGTACGGCTACACCTTC,CASSLDRDRYGYTF
TRBJ1-2,medium-sized,TRBV2,.,TGTGCCAGCGGGAGGCAGGGCAACTATGGCTACACCTTC,CASGRQGNYGYTF
TRBJ1-2,once,TRBV2,.,TGTGCCAGCAGTGAAGATGGGGGCGGCTACACCTTC,CASSEDGGGYTF
TRBJ2-3,.,TRBV7-2,TRBD2,TGTGCCAGCAGCCTTACCTTTAGCGGGACTAGCACAGATACGCAGTATTTT,CASSLTFSGTSTDTQYF
TRBJ2-6,.,TRBV7-9,TRBD1,TGTGCCAGCAGCATAACAGGGGACCTCTCTGGGGCCAACGTCCTGACTTTC,CASSITGDLSGANVLTF
TRBJ2-1,.,TRBV6-4,.,TGTGCCAGCAGTGAAGGTTTAGGGGACAATGAGCAGTTCTTC,CASSEGLGDNEQFF
TRBJ1-1,.,TRBV6-6,.,TGTGCCAGCAGTTATGGGGGACAAGCGAACACTGAAGCTTTCTTT,CASSYGGQANTEAFF
TRBJ2-3,.,TRBV11-1,.,TGTGCCAGCAGCCACACCGGGACTCAAACAGATACGCAGTATTTT,CASSHTGTQTDTQYF
TRBJ1-1,.,TRBV4-2,TRBD1,TGTGCCAGCAGCCTACGGGACAGAGCCATGAACACTGAAGCTTTCTTT,CASSLRDRAMNTEAFF
TRBJ1-6,.,TRBV4-1,TRBD1,TGCGCCAGCAGCCTGAGGACAGGGAATTCACCCCTCCACTTT,CASSLRTGNSPLHF
TRBJ2-1,.,TRBV7-9,TRBD2,TGTGCCAGCAGCCCGCGGGGAGGGCCCAACAATGAGCAGTTCTTC,CASSPRGGPNNEQFF
TRBJ2-1,.,TRBV6-2/TRBV6-3,.,TGTGCCAGCAGTTACCTAAGTTACTCGGAGCAGTTCTTC,CASSYLSYSEQFF
TRBJ1-1,once,TRBV28,.,TGTGCCAGCAGTCCCCCGGACACCCCGAACACTGAAGCTTTCTTT,CASSPPDTPNTEAFF
TRBJ2-3,.,TRBV5-1,TRBD2,TGCGCCAGCAGCACTACCGGGACTACTGATACGCAGTATTTT,CASSTTGTTDTQYF
TRBJ1-3,.,TRBV28,TRBD1,TGTGCCAGCAGTTACACAGGGGGTGAAAGGGGAAACACCATATATTTT,CASSYTGGERGNTIYF
TRBJ2-3,.,TRBV6-1,.,TGTGCCAGCAGTGAAAGGACACGACCAGATACGCAGTATTTT,CASSERTRPDTQYF
TRBJ2-7,.,TRBV14,.,TGTGCCAGCAGCCAAACGACAGGACTTAGCGAGCAGTACTTC,CASSQTTGLSEQYF
TRBJ2-3,.,TRBV10-3,TRBD1,TGTGCCATCAGTGAGAGGCCAGGGGGAACAGATACGCAGTATTTT,CAISERPGGTDTQYF